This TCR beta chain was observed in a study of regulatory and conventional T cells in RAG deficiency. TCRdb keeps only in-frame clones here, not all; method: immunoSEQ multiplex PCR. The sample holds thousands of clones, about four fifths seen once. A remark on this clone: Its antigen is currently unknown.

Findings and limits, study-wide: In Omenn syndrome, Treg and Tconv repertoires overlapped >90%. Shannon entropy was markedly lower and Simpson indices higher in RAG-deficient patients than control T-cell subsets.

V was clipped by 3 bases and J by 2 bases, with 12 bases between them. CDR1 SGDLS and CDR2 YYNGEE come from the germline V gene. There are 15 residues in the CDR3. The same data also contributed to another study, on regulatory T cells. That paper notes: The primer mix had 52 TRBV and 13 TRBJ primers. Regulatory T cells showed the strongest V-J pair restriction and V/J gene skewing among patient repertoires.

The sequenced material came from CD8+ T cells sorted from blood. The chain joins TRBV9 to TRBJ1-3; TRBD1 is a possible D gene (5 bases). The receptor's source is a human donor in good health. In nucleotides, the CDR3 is TGTGCCAGCAGCGGCTGGGACGGCACTGGAAACACCATATATTTT. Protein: CASSGWDGTGNTIYF.